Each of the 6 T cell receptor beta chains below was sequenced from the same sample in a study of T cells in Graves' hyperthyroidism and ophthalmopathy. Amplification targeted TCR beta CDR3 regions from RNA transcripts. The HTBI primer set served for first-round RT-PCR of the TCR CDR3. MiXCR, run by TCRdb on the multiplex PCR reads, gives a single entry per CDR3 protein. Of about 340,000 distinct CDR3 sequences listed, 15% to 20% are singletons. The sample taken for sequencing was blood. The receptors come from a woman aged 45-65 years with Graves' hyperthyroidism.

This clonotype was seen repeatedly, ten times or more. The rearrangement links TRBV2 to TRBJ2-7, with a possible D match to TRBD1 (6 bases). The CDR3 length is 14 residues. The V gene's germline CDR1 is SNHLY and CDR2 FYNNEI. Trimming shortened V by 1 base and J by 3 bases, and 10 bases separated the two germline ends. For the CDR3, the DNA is TGTGCCAGCAGTGAAGACCCCAGGGGCTACGAGCAGTACTTC. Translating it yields CASSEDPRGYEQYF.

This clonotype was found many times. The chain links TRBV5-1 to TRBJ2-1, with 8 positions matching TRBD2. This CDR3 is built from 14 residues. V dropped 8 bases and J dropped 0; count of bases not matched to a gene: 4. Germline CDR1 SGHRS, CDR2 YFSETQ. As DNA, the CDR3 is TGCGCCAGTACGGGGGGGAGCTCCTACAATGAGCAGTTCTTC. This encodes CASTGGSSYNEQFF.

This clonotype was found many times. The CDR3 reads CASSLGGQGNEQFF. Here the CDR3 DNA reads TGTGCCAGCAGCTTGGGGGGGCAGGGCAATGAGCAGTTCTTC. The rearrangement links TRBV27 to TRBJ2-1; weak D call: TRBD2 (7 bases). Germline V gene sequence: CDR1 MNHEY, CDR2 SMNVEV (reference sequence). CDR3 size: 14 residues. V shed 6 bases and J shed 6 bases, with 15 bases lying between them.

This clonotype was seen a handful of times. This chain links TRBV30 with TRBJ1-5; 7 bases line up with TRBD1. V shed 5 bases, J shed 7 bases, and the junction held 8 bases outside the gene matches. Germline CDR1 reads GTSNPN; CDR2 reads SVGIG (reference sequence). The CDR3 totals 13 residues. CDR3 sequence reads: CAWSRQGGQPQHF. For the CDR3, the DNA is TGTGCCTGGTCAAGACAGGGTGGGCAGCCCCAGCATTTT.

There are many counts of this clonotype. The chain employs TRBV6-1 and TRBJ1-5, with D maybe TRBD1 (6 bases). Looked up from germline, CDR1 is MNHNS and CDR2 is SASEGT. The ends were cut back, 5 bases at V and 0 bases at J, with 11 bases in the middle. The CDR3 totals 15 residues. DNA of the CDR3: TGTGCCAGCAGTTTAAACAGGGATAGCAATCAGCCCCAGCATTTT. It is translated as CASSLNRDSNQPQHF.

CDR3 nucleotide sequence: TGCAGTGCTAACGGACAGGTCGGCCCATATCAGCCCCAGCATTTT. This codes for CSANGQVGPYQPQHF. The chain has TRBV20-1 and TRBJ1-5, with TRBD1 matching 7 bases. Germline-derived CDR1 and CDR2 are DFQATT and SNEGSKA (reference sequence). This CDR3 comprises 15 residues. J lost 5 bases, V lost 4 bases, and 11 bases had no gene match.